This T cell receptor beta chain was documented in a study of cytomegalovirus exposure and HLA in healthy donors. PCR employed 60 Vbeta and 13 Jbeta primers. Clones were sequenced by immunoSEQ multiplex PCR, and TCRdb holds only the in-frame ones, with some missing. Of approximately 140,000 clones detected, 76% appear once; the ten largest clones hold less than 2%. Healthy donors of bone marrow made up the group. Donors sampled were nominally healthy, though unrecorded immune exposures were likely. The sequence derives from a middle-aged man in good health and CMV-seronegative. What was sequenced was PBMCs.

DNA of the CDR3: TGTGCCAGCACCCCTCCCCCCGGGACAGGGGTGGAGACCCAGTACTTC. Amino acids: CASTPPPGTGVETQYF. The rearrangement links TRBV28 to TRBJ2-5; 10 positions agree with TRBD1. The length of the CDR3 is 16 residues. The germline V gene encodes CDR1 MDHEN and CDR2 SYDVKM. The trim removed 7 bases at V and 5 bases at J, leaving 13 bases unmatched.